One sample yielded the 5 T cell receptor beta chains listed below, sequenced in a study of cytomegalovirus exposure and HLA in healthy donors. PCR used 60 Vbeta primers and 13 Jbeta primers. Only in-frame clones appear in the TCRdb table, and some are missing; sequencing was by immunoSEQ multiplex PCR. Counted here are 100,000 to 150,000 clones, roughly four fifths occurring once; the ten biggest clones make up approximately 5%. Specimen: PBMCs. Source of these receptors: a woman between 50 and 59 years old in good health and CMV-seropositive.

This clone has a single count. The V and J genes are TRBV6-6 and TRBJ2-2; D is undetermined. Trimming stripped 8 bases from V and 1 base from J, with 8 bases between. From germline, CDR1 is MNHNY and CDR2 SVGAGI (reference sequence). There are 13 residues in the CDR3. CDR3 residues: CASASVNTGELFF. The CDR3 DNA follows: TGTGCCAGCGCCTCAGTGAACACCGGGGAGCTGTTTTTT.

This chain links TRBV7-9 with TRBJ2-2; 7 nucleotides match TRBD2. This CDR3 contains 13 residues. V lost 4 bases, J lost 7 bases, and 3 bases stayed unmatched. The germline gives CDR1 SEHNR, CDR2 FQNEAQ (reference sequence). CDR3: CASSSLASGELFF. CDR3 coding DNA: TGTGCCAGCAGCTCACTAGCGAGCGGGGAGCTGTTTTTT.

The sample holds a few counts of this clone. This sequence joins TRBV11-2 and TRBJ2-7; 9 bases map to TRBD2. Losses at the gene ends were 0 bases for V and 7 bases for J; bases not matched to a gene: 7. Germline V gene lookup returns CDR1 SGHAT and CDR2 FQNNGV. This CDR3 spans 15 amino acids. DNA for the CDR3: TGTGCCAGCAGCTTAGAAATAGCGGGGGCCTTGGAGCAGTACTTC. This translates into CASSLEIAGALEQYF.

V gene TRBV2 combines with J gene TRBJ2-5, with 8 bases fitting TRBD1. CDR1 is SNHLY, CDR2 FYNNEI, per germline. The V and J ends lost 7 bases and 1 base, in that order; junction bases with no gene match: 8. The CDR3 loop spans 15 amino acids. CDR3 loop: CASMRTGMTQETQYF. Here the CDR3 DNA reads TGTGCCAGCATGAGGACAGGGATGACCCAAGAGACCCAGTACTTC.

CDR3 DNA sequence: TGTGCCAGCAGCTCATACGACGGAGGCACAGATACGCAGTATTTT. This sequence encodes CASSSYDGGTDTQYF. This chain joins TRBV7-8 and TRBJ2-3, with D unclear. There are 15 residues in the CDR3. V lost 4 bases, J lost 1 base, and 12 bases lay in between. Germline V CDR1 and CDR2: SGHVS, FQNEAQ.